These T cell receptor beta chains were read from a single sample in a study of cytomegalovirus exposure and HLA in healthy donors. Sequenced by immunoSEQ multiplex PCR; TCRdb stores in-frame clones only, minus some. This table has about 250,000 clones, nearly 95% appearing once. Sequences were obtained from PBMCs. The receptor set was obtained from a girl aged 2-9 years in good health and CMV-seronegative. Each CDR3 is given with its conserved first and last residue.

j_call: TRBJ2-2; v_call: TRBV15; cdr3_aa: CATSRDFGGTGELFF
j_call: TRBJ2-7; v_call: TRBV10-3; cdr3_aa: CAIREGRLAGTGEQYF
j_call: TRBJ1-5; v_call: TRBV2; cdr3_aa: CASSKELGGGNQPQHF
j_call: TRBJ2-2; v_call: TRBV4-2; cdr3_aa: CASSQDWNTGELFF
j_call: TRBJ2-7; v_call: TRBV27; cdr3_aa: CASSLGQSYEQYF
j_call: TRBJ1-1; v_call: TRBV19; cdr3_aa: CASSAGTRNTEAFF
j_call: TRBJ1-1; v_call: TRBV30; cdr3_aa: CAWSGGLGPGPEAFF
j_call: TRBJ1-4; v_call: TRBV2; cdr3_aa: CASVATGVTNEKLFF
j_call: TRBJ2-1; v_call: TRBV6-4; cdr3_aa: CASSDSINEQFF
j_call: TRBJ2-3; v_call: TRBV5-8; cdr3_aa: CASSLGLAVYF
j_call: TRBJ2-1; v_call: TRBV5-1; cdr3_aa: CASSLRAASGNEQFF
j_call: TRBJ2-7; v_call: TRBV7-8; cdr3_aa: CASSRTTYEQYF
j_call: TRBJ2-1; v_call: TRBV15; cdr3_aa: CATSRATDSYNEQFF
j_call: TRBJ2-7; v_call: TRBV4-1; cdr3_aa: CASSQVGASGGYEQYF
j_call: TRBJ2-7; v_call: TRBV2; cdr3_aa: CASSLSSGGLSYEQYF
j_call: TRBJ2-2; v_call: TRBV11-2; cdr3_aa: CASSFVPTRQSKTGELFF
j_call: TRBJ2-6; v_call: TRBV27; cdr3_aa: CASSSPARAGSGANVLTF
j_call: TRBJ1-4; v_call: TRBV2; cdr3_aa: CATGQSNEKLFF
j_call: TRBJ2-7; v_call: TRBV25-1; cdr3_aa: CASSPAYEQYF
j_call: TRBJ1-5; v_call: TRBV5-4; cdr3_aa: CASSLDGGGGGNQPQHF
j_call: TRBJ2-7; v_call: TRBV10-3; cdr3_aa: CAGGGEDEQYF
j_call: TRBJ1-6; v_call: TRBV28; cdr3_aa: CASSRQGANSPLHF
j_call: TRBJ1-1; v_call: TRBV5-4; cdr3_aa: CASSPRWRDLNTEAFF
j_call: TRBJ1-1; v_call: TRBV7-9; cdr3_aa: CASSIGQGTTEAFF
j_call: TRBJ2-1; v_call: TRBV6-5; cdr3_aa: CARIYSGTPDEQFF
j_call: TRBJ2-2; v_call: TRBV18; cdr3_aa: CASSQQGPTGELFF
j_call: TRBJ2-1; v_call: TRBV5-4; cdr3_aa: CASSSKTIAGGAGNEQFF
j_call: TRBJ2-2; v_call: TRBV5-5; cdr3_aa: CASSGGPSGGRPGELFF
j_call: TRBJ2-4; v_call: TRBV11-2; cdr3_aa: CASSPGGWAKNIQYF
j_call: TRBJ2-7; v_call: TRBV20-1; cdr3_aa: CSANRDEQYF
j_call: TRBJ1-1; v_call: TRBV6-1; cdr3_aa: CASSVPGNTEAFF
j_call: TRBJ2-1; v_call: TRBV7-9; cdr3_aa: CASSLINNEQFF
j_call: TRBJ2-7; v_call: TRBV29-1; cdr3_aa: CSAGQGVSYEQYF
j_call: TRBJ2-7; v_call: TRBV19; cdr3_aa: CASSIENRGHYEQYF
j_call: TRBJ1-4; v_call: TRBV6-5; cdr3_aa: CASSGGRTGNEKLFF
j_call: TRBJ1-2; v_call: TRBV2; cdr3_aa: CASSRDRESGYTF
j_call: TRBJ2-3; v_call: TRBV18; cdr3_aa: CASSPLRLQGSGTDTQYF
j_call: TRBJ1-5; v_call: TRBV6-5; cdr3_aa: CASRPRQNQPQHF
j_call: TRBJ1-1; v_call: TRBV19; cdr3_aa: CASMRQGQGEAFF
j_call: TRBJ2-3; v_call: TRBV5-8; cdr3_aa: CASSLAATTTDTQYF
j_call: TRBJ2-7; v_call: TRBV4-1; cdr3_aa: CASSLDRGVDYEQYF
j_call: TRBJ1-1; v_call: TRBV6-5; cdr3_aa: CASISTGGDTEAFF
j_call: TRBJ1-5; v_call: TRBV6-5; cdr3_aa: CASSPDRTNQPQHF
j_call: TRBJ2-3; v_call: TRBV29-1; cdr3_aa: CSVAGAWSDTQYF
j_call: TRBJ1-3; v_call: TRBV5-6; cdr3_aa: CASRLNTGGSGNTIYF
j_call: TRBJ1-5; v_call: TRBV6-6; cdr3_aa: CASGTPRQADGQPQHF
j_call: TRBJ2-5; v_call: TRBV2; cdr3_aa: CAKEQGRSFGTQYF
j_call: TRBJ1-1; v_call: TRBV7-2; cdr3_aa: CASSLSNTEAFF
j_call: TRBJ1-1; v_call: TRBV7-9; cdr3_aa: CASSQRQNTEAFF
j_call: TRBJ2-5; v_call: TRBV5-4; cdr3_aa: CASSPNPGLAGGETQYF
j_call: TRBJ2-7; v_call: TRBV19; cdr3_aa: CASKGTSVHEQYF
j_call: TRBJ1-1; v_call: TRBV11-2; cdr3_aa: CASRHDREPNTEAFF
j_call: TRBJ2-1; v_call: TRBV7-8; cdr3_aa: CASSSGFEQFF
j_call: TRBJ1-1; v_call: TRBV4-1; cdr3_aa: CASSQGRPGEAFF
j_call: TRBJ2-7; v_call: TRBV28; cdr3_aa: CASNDYGTVGEQYF
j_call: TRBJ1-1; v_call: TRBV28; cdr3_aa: CASSSLTGAGRSEAFF
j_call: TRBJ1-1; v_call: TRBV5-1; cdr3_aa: CASSPQGSSTEAFF
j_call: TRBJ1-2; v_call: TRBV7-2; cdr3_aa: CASSPKPLYGYTF
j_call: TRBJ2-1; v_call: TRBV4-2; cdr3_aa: CASSRSSADYNEQFF
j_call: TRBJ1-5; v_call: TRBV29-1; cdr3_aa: CSVLTDHSNQPQHF